Below are 28 T cell receptor beta chains sequenced from a single sample in a study of cytomegalovirus exposure and HLA in healthy donors. In the PCR, 60 Vbeta and 13 Jbeta primers were used. Using immunoSEQ multiplex PCR, the repertoire was profiled, and TCRdb retains in-frame clones only, with some absent. The sample has 150,000 to 160,000 clones; around 68% are singletons. The sequenced material came from PBMCs. These receptors all come from a man in his thirties or forties in good health and CMV-seronegative.

This clone has a handful of counts. V is TRBV4-3 and J is TRBJ2-1, with 8 bases lining up with TRBD1. Germline V lookup: CDR1 LGHNA, CDR2 YSLEER. The CDR3 sequence is 15 residues long. V trimming: 4 bases; J trimming: 5 bases; junction bases outside the gene matches: 7. The CDR3 DNA sequence: TGCGCCAGCAGCCCCGACAGGGGAAATGACAATGAGCAGTTCTTC. Translation: CASSPDRGNDNEQFF.

This clone occurred a few times. The V gene is TRBV7-8, the J gene TRBJ2-5; no clear D. The V gene lost 0 bases and the J gene lost 2 bases, with 4 bases spanning the gap. Germline V lookup: CDR1 SGHVS, CDR2 FQNEAQ. This CDR3 has 13 residues. The DNA of the CDR3 is TGTGCCAGCAGCTTAGCGACTCAAGAGACCCAGTACTTC. It is translated as CASSLATQETQYF.

The gene calls are TRBV28 and TRBJ2-5; a weak D match, TRBD1 (6 bases). The CDR3 has 15 residues. Germline values: CDR1 MDHEN, CDR2 SYDVKM. V was pared by 3 bases and J by 1 base, with 12 bases between. The CDR3 loop reads CASSLPGTSQETQYF. CDR3 DNA sequence: TGTGCCAGCAGTTTGCCCGGGACATCCCAAGAGACCCAGTACTTC.

The chain links TRBV6-1 to TRBJ1-3; TRBD1 might be the D (5 bases). The germline V gene encodes CDR1 MNHNS and CDR2 SASEGT. Deletions cut 5 bases from V and 2 bases from J, with 13 bases between. The CDR3 contains 15 residues. CDR3: CASSLDKGTGNTIYF. The CDR3 nucleotides read TGTGCCAGCAGTTTGGACAAAGGGACTGGAAACACCATATATTTT.

This sequence joins TRBV29-1 and TRBJ1-2; D perhaps matches TRBD1 (5 bases). Trimming cost V 6 bases and J 7 bases, with 21 bases left between them. The CDR3 runs to 14 residues. Germline CDR1 is SQVTM and CDR2 is ANQGSEA. The CDR3 loop reads CSVPWGDDGAGYTF. The CDR3 coding sequence is TGCAGCGTCCCCTGGGGGGACGACGGAGCTGGCTACACCTTC.

The chain employs TRBV7-8 and TRBJ2-7; possibly TRBD2 for D (6 bases). This CDR3 comprises 17 residues. Germline V gene lookup returns CDR1 SGHVS and CDR2 FQNEAQ. Trimming took off 5 bases at V and 3 bases at J, with 23 bases between the two ends. CDR3 sequence reads: CASSPTLGRDFNYEQYF. As DNA, the CDR3 is TGTGCCAGCAGCCCGACCCTCGGGCGGGACTTCAACTACGAGCAGTACTTC.

The chain recombines TRBV7-9 with TRBJ1-2; TRBD1 matches 8 bases. V trimming: 5 bases; J trimming: 6 bases; junction bases outside the gene matches: 2. The CDR3 consists of 12 residues. Germline lookup yields CDR1 SEHNR and CDR2 FQNEAQ (reference sequence). CDR3 sequence reads: CASSPTGDGYTF. The CDR3 DNA reads as TGTGCCAGCAGCCCGACAGGGGATGGCTACACCTTC.

J is TRBJ1-5 and V is TRBV19; D ambiguous. V lost 3 bases to trimming and J lost 1 base, with 10 bases between them. Germline V lookup: CDR1 LNHDA, CDR2 SQIVND (reference sequence). CDR3 length equals 15 residues. DNA of the CDR3: TGTGCCAGTAGTATGTCCGAGGGAAGCAATCAGCCCCAGCATTTT. Its translation is CASSMSEGSNQPQHF.

This clone turned up a few times. An end of the junction differs from the germline gene, which may be a read error. The V and J genes are TRBV7-9 and TRBJ1-2; D is undetermined. The CDR3 is made up of 13 amino acids. Looked up from germline, CDR1 is SEHNR and CDR2 is FQNEAQ (reference sequence). Here the CDR3 DNA reads TGTGCCAGCAGCCTAGCGGCTTACTATGGCTACACCTTC. Protein sequence: CASSLAAYYGYTF.

V usage is TRBV18 and J usage is TRBJ2-5, with 7 bases aligning to TRBD1. After removal of 1 base from V and 4 bases from J, the junction contained 9 bases not matched to a gene. The germline V gene has CDR1 KGHSH and CDR2 LQKENI. The CDR3 length is 16 residues. The CDR3 spells CASSPRSGGFSETQYF. The CDR3 DNA reads as TGTGCCAGCTCACCACGGTCAGGGGGTTTCTCAGAGACCCAGTACTTC.

The J gene is TRBJ2-5, the V gene TRBV6-5, with TRBD1 as a possible D gene (7 bases). There are 15 residues in the CDR3. Per germline, CDR1 MNHEY and CDR2 SVGAGI. The V end lost 8 bases, the J end lost 5 bases, and 21 bases lay between the germline ends. The CDR3 DNA is TGTGCCAGCTCATCTAGACAGGGAGGATGGGAGACCCAGTACTTC. Its protein product is CASSSRQGGWETQYF.

The chain employs TRBV5-6 and TRBJ1-2, with TRBD1 matching 7 bases. The length of the CDR3 is 14 residues. Germline V CDR1 and CDR2: SGHDT, YYEEEE. J gave up 3 bases and V 5 bases, and 7 bases lay outside the gene matches. The CDR3 sequence is CASSSDRVDYGYTF. The CDR3 nucleotides read TGTGCCAGCAGTTCCGACAGGGTCGACTATGGCTACACCTTC.

The gene calls are TRBV6-1 and TRBJ1-1; 7 positions agree with TRBD1. The V and J ends lost 7 bases and 5 bases, in that order; junction bases with no gene match: 4. This CDR3 region has 12 residues. CDR1 is MNHNS and CDR2 is SASEGT in the germline V gene. The CDR3 nucleotides read TGTGCCAGCACTGAGGGGGCGACTGAAGCTTTCTTT. The encoded protein is CASTEGATEAFF.

The V gene is TRBV2, the J gene TRBJ1-2, with 10 bases matching TRBD1. Germline values: CDR1 SNHLY, CDR2 FYNNEI. The V gene end was trimmed by 6 bases and the J gene end by 6 bases; junction bases not matched to a gene: 10. This CDR3 comprises 15 residues. The CDR3 sequence is CASRERQGASDGYTF. The CDR3 DNA reads as TGTGCCAGCAGGGAACGACAGGGGGCATCGGATGGCTACACCTTC.

V is TRBV28 and J is TRBJ1-5; D perhaps matches TRBD1 (5 bases). The CDR3 has 15 amino acids. CDR1 MDHEN and CDR2 SYDVKM come from the germline V gene. V was trimmed by 6 bases and J by 0 bases, leaving 12 bases between them. Written as DNA, the CDR3 is TGTGCCAGCAGCGTTGACAGCGATAGCAATCAGCCCCAGCATTTT. Protein: CASSVDSDSNQPQHF.

The chain carries TRBV28 and TRBJ1-2; no firm D call. The germline V gene encodes CDR1 MDHEN and CDR2 SYDVKM. With 3 bases removed from V and 1 base from J, the gap between germline ends came to 6 bases. This CDR3 has 13 residues. In nucleotides, the CDR3 is TGTGCCAGCAGTTTTCGGAGTAACTATGGCTACACCTTC. Translated: CASSFRSNYGYTF.

Notes on this clone: One end of the junction does not line up with germline, which may come from a read error. The chain combines TRBV5-1 with TRBJ1-2, with TRBD1 matching over 11 bases. The CDR3 totals 17 residues. From germline, CDR1 is SGHRS and CDR2 YFSETQ. CDR3 in DNA: TGCGCCAGCAGCAGTAGGACAGGGGGCGCGGGGAACTATGGCTACCCCTTC. Translating gives CASSSRTGGAGNYGYPF.

V is TRBV4-3 and J is TRBJ2-1, with unresolved D. V lost 4 bases and J lost 4, with 8 bases in between. Germline V gene data show CDR1 as LGHNA and CDR2 as YSLEER. The CDR3 extends over 13 amino acids. The CDR3 region has the DNA TGCGCCAGCAGCCGAGAGCTATACAATGAGCAGTTCTTC. Translation gives CASSRELYNEQFF.

The chain links TRBV27 to TRBJ1-2; TRBD1 matches 8 bases. This CDR3 has 15 amino acids. Germline values: CDR1 MNHEY, CDR2 SMNVEV (reference sequence). Trimming took 5 bases from V and 3 from J; bases not matched to a gene: 8. DNA of the CDR3: TGTGCCAGCAGTCCGAGCAGGGGGCTTCACTATGGCTACACCTTC. Encoded protein: CASSPSRGLHYGYTF.

V is TRBV19 and J is TRBJ1-5; a weak D match, TRBD1 (6 bases). The CDR3 consists of 16 residues. Germline CDR1 LNHDA, CDR2 SQIVND (reference sequence). V dropped 1 base and J dropped 2 bases, with 12 bases sitting between them. The CDR3 loop is CASSIVGRGGNQPQHF. CDR3 bases: TGTGCCAGTAGTATAGTAGGCAGGGGAGGCAATCAGCCCCAGCATTTT.

This clone was picked up one time. V gene TRBV5-6 combines with J gene TRBJ2-5, with 8 bases lining up with TRBD1. V dropped 3 bases and J dropped 2; count of bases not matched to a gene: 3. Germline values: CDR1 SGHDT, CDR2 YYEEEE. The CDR3 runs to 14 residues. The CDR3 is CASSSTGVQETQYF. CDR3 coding DNA: TGTGCCAGCAGCTCGACAGGGGTTCAAGAGACCCAGTACTTC.

This sequence joins TRBV6-1 and TRBJ1-1, with D unclear. This CDR3 contains 13 residues. V lost 1 base and J lost 6, with 9 bases in between. Germline lookup yields CDR1 MNHNS and CDR2 SASEGT. This CDR3 is CASSEVIRAEAFF. CDR3 bases: TGTGCCAGCAGTGAAGTTATTCGGGCTGAAGCTTTCTTT.

This sequence joins TRBV5-6 and TRBJ2-7; TRBD2 is a possible D gene (7 bases). The CDR3 contains 13 residues. In germline, CDR1 is SGHDT, CDR2 YYEEEE. The ends were cut back, 6 bases at V and 6 bases at J, with 16 bases in the middle. CDR3 protein: CASNRGALGEQYF. CDR3 nucleotide sequence: TGTGCCAGCAACCGGGGGGCGCTCGGCGAGCAGTACTTC.

The chain carries TRBV10-3 and TRBJ1-1; possible D gene TRBD1, 6 bases. Per germline, CDR1 ENHRY and CDR2 SYGVKD. The CDR3 spans 14 residues. Trimming shortened V by 0 bases and J by 1 base, and 6 bases separated the two germline ends. The DNA for the CDR3 is TGTGCCATCAGTGAGTCGACAGGGAACACTGAAGCTTTCTTT. Translation gives CAISESTGNTEAFF.

V usage is TRBV5-4 and J usage is TRBJ1-4; tentatively, D is TRBD1 (5 bases). Germline V CDR1 and CDR2: SGHNT, YYREEE (reference sequence). V gave up 5 bases and J gave up 8 bases, with 13 bases separating them. The CDR3 has 13 residues. The CDR3 bases are TGTGCCAGCAGTTCGCGGGAGGGGGAAAAACTGTTTTTT. Amino acid sequence: CASSSREGEKLFF.

This clone was detected a few times. The chain has TRBV5-5 and TRBJ2-7; 8 positions match TRBD2. V shed 1 base and J 6 bases; nucleotides not matched to a gene: 9. The CDR3 totals 15 residues. Germline V gene sequence: CDR1 SGHKS, CDR2 YYEKEE (reference sequence). The CDR3 DNA reads TGTGCCAGCAGCTTGTCCCTGACTAGCGCATCCGAGCAGTACTTC. It yields the protein CASSLSLTSASEQYF.

The rearrangement joins TRBV6-4 to TRBJ2-6; D not resolved. Trimming removed 7 bases from V and 0 bases from J, with 13 bases in between. The CDR3 spans 16 residues. CDR1 and CDR2 (germline): MRHNA, SNTAGT. CDR3 DNA sequence: TGTGCCAGCACCAACGGTTCAAGCTCTGGGGCCAACGTCCTGACTTTC. Amino acids: CASTNGSSSGANVLTF.

With regard to this clone: A read error may produce the germline difference seen at one junction end. The rearrangement links TRBV19 to TRBJ1-6, with a possible D match to TRBD1 (5 bases). Germline CDR1 and CDR2: LNHDA and SQIVND (reference sequence). The CDR3 consists of 14 residues. For the CDR3, the DNA is TGTGCCAGTAGTGGAGGGGATTTAAATTCACCCCTCAACTTT. Protein product: CASSGGDLNSPLNF.